This TCR beta chain was captured by sequencing in a study of blood T cell repertoires in COVID-19. Turning to the study itself: Collection of acute and convalescent COVID-19 samples took place in the United States, Italy and Spain. Sample material is recorded as cDNA or gDNA derived from T cells, B-cell-depleted T cells, or PBMCs.

The table came from immunoSEQ multiplex PCR; TCRdb's copy has only in-frame clones and leaves some out. The data contain roughly 25,000 clones, about nine tenths of them singletons. Germline CDR1 and CDR2: SGHTA and FQGNSA. Trimming removed 3 bases from V and 4 bases from J; junction bases left unmatched: 3. The CDR3 consists of 14 residues. Sequenced: peripheral blood. The receptor was derived from a human donor in a cohort sampled during active COVID-19. The rearrangement uses TRBV7-2 and TRBJ2-5; 9 nucleotides agree with TRBD2. The CDR3 loop is CASSLGGGVETQYF. CDR3 sequence (DNA): TGTGCCAGCAGCTTGGGCGGGGGGGTAGAGACCCAGTACTTC.